The clone carrying this TCR beta chain was detected a few times. Its antigen is currently unknown. This sample was included in a study of early T cells in non-severe SARS-CoV-2 infection. Study details: Alpha and beta chains were unpaired, from unsorted whole-blood bulk RNA. The study's findings and limits: In VDJdb matching, anti-spike CD8 responses were favored while private and CD4 specificities went missing.

Each cDNA molecule carried a unique molecular identifier. One entry per CDR3 protein, called by TCRdb with MiXCR from the 5' RACE reads. The sample lists about 98,000 distinct CDR3 sequences; approximately 15% were seen once. Sequencing input: whole blood. This TCR derives from an adult who was a healthcare worker with PCR-confirmed SARS-CoV-2 infection or an uninfected control (not recorded which).

The CDR3 coding sequence is TGTGCCAGCAGTTTATTTCAGGGCGATGAGCAGTTCTTC. Translating it yields CASSLFQGDEQFF. This chain joins TRBV28 and TRBJ2-1, with D possibly being TRBD1 (5 bases). There are 13 residues in the CDR3. In germline, CDR1 is MDHEN, CDR2 SYDVKM. Trimming pared 1 base from V and 8 bases from J, leaving 9 bases between.